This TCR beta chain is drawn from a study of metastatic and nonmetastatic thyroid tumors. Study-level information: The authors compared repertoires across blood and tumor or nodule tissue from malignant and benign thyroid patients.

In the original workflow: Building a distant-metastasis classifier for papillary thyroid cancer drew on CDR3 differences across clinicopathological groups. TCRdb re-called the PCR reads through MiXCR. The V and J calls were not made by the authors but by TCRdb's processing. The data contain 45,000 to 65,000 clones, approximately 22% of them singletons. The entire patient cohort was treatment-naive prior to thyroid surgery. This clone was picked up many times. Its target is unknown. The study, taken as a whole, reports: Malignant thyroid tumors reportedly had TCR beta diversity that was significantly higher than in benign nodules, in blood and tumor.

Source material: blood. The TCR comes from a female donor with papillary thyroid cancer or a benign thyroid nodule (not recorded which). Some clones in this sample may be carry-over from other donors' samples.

The CDR3: CASSNTYEQYF. The CDR3 DNA follows: TGTGCCAGTAGTAATACCTACGAGCAGTACTTC. V usage is TRBV19 and J usage is TRBJ2-7, with D unclear. The V and J ends lost 4 bases and 2 bases respectively, with 3 bases between them. The CDR3 has 11 amino acids. Germline CDR1 is LNHDA and CDR2 is SQIVND (reference sequence).